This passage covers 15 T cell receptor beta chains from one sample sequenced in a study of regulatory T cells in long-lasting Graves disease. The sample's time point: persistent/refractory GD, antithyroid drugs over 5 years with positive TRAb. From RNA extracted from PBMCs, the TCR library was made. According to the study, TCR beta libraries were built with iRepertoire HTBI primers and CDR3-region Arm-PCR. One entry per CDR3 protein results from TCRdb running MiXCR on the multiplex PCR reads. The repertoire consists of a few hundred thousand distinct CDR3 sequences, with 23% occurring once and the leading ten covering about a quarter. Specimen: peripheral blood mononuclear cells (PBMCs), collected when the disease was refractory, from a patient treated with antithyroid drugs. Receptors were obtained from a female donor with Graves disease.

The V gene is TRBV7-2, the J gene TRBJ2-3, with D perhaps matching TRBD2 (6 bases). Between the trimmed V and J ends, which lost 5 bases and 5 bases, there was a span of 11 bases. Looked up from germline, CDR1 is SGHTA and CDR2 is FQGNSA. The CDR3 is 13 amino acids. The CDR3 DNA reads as TGTGCCAGCAGCCCCCGGGGGAAAGATACGCAGTATTTT. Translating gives CASSPRGKDTQYF.

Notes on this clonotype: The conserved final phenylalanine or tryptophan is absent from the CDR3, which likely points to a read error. Here the CDR3 DNA reads TGTGCCACCAGTGACCCGACAGGGGGAGGGGATCAGCCCCAGCATTTA. Translation: CATSDPTGGGDQPQHL. V is TRBV24-1 and J is TRBJ1-5; 9 nucleotides agree with TRBD1. Germline loops: CDR1 KGHDR, CDR2 SFDVKD. The CDR3 is 16 residues long. Losses at the gene ends were 4 bases for V and 5 bases for J; bases not matched to a gene: 8.

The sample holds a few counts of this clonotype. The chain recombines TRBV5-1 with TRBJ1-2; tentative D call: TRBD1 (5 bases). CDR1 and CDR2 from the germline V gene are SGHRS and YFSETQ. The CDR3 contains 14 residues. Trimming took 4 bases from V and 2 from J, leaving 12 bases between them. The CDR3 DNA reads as TGCGCCAGCAGCGCGGGACCGAGGAACTATGGCTACACCTTC. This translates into CASSAGPRNYGYTF.

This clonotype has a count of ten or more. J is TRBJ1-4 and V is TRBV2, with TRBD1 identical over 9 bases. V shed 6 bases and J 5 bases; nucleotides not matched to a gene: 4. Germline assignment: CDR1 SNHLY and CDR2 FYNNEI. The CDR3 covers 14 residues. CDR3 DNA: TGTGCCAGCAGCAACGACAGGGGGAATGAAAAACTGTTTTTT. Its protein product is CASSNDRGNEKLFF.

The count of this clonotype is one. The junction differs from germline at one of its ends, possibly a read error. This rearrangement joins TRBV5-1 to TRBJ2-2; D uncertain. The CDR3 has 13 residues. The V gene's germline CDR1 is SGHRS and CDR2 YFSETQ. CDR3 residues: CAGSLVNTGELFF. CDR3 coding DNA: TGCGCCGGCAGCTTGGTCAACACCGGGGAGCTGTTTTTT.

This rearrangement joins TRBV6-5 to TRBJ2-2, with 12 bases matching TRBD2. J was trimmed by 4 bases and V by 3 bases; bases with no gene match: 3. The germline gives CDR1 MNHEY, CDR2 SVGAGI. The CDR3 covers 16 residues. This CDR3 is CASSYGLAGLTGELFF. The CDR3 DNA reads TGTGCCAGCAGTTATGGACTAGCGGGACTCACCGGGGAGCTGTTTTTT.

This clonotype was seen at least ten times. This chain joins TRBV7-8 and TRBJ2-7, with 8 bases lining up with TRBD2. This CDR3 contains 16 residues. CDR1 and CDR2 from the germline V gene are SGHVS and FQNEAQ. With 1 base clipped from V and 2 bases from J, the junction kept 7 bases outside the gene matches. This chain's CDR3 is CASSLGQREGPYEQYF. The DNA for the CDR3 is TGTGCCAGCAGCTTAGGTCAACGGGAGGGCCCCTACGAGCAGTACTTC.

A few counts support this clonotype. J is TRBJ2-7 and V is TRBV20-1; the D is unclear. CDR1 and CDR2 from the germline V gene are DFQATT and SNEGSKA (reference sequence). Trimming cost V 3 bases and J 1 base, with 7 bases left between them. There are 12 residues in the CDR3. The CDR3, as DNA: TGCAGTGCTAGCGTTCTTTCCTACGAGCAGTACTTC. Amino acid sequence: CSASVLSYEQYF.

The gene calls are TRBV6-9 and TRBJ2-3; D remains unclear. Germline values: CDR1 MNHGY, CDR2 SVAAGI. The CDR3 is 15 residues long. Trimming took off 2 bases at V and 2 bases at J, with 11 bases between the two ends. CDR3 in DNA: TGTGCCAGCAGTTATGGGCGCCTAGTCACAGATACGCAGTATTTT. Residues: CASSYGRLVTDTQYF.

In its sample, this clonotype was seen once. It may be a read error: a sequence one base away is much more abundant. CDR3 DNA sequence: TGCAGTGTAACCAAGCGGGAGGCCTCCTACGAGCGGTACTTC. This gives the protein CSVTKREASYERYF. The chain is built from TRBV20-1 and TRBJ2-7, with 9 bases fitting TRBD2. Per germline, CDR1 DFQATT and CDR2 SNEGSKA (reference sequence). The length of the CDR3 is 14 residues.

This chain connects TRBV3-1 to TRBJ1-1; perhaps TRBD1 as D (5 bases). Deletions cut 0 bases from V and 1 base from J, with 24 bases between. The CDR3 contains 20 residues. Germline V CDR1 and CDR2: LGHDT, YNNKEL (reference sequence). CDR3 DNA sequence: TGTGCCAGCAGCCAAGATCTCCCCCAGGACATCCGCCTTTCGAACACTGAAGCTTTCTTT. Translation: CASSQDLPQDIRLSNTEAFF.

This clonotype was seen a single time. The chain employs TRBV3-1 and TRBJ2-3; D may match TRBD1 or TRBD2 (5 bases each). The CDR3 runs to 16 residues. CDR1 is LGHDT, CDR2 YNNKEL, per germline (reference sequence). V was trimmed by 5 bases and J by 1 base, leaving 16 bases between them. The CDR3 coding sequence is TGTGCCAGCAGCGAAAAACCGGGACCCGGCACAGATACGCAGTATTTT. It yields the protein CASSEKPGPGTDTQYF.

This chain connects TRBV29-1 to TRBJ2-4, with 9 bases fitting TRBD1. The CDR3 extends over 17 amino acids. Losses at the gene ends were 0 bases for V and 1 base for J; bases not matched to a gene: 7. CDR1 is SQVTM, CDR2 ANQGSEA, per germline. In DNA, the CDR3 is TGCAGCGTTGAAGAAACGGGACAGGGACTGGCCAAAAACATTCAGTACTTC. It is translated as CSVEETGQGLAKNIQYF.

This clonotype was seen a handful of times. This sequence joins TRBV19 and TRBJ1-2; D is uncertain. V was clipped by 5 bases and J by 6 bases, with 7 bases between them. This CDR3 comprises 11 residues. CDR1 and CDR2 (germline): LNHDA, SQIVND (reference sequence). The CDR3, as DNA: TGTGCCAGTAGTTCGCCGCATGGCTACACCTTC. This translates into CASSSPHGYTF.

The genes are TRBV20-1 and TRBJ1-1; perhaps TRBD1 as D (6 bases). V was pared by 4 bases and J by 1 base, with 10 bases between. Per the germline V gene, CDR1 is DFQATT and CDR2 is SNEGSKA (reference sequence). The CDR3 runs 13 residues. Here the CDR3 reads CSATWTANTEAFF. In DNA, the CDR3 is TGCAGTGCTACATGGACAGCGAACACTGAAGCTTTCTTT.